This TCR beta chain was retrieved from a study of molecular identifiers for immune sequencing clone quantification. The CDR3 extends over 13 amino acids. Germline-derived CDR1 and CDR2 are SGHVS and FQNEAQ. V was pared by 5 bases and J by 3 bases, with 8 bases between. TCRdb re-analysed the PCR reads in MiXCR, keeping a single row per CDR3 protein. The data contain over 100,000 distinct CDR3 sequences, under 40% of them seen just once; the ten biggest clones take up roughly 10%. J is TRBJ2-1 and V is TRBV7-8; a weak D match, TRBD2 (5 bases). The receptor was derived from a human donor in good health. Some libraries in this study had Jurkat cell RNA spiked in. The sequencing sample was made of naive CD8+ T cells from blood, with Jurkat cell RNA spiked in. The subset here: FACS-sorted CD8+CD4-CCR7+CD45RA+ naive T cells. In DNA form, the CDR3 reads TGTGCCAGCAGCGGACTCCTCTACAATGAGCAGTTCTTC. Translating it yields CASSGLLYNEQFF.